A selection of T cell receptor beta chains follows, all from one sample in a study of cytomegalovirus exposure and HLA in healthy donors. Generated by immunoSEQ multiplex PCR, the TCRdb table keeps only in-frame clones and is missing some. The table includes some 200,000 clones, 75% to 90% detected once. Material for sequencing was PBMCs. These receptor sequences come from a woman aged 18-29 years in good health and CMV-seronegative. CDR3s include the opening cysteine and the closing phenylalanine or tryptophan. Each record gives: J gene, V gene, D gene, clone size, CDR3 protein, CDR3 DNA. The D gene is left open where the match is weak. Part of the rows lack a size; the others show once, few, many or a class for expanded clones.

>TRBJ2-7|TRBV7-8|-|-
CASSPSVLTTNYEQYF
TGTGCCAGCAGCCCTTCGGTCTTGACTACCAACTACGAGCAGTACTTC
>TRBJ2-7|TRBV6-5|TRBD2|-
CASSYFSGGEEQYF
TGTGCCAGCAGTTACTTTAGCGGGGGGGAAGAGCAGTACTTC
>TRBJ1-3|TRBV11-2|-|-
CASVSSSGNTIYF
TGTGCCAGCGTCTCTTCCTCTGGAAACACCATATATTTT
>TRBJ1-1|TRBV7-8|-|-
CASSLGSRGGTEAFF
TGTGCCAGCAGCTTAGGTTCCAGGGGCGGCACTGAAGCTTTCTTT
>TRBJ1-1|TRBV27|-|-
CASSLDRNTEAFF
TGTGCCAGCAGTCTCGACAGGAACACTGAAGCTTTCTTT
>TRBJ2-1|TRBV6-5|-|-
CASSPDYSSYNEQFF
TGTGCCAGCAGTCCCGACTACTCCTCCTACAATGAGCAGTTCTTC
>TRBJ2-7|TRBV6-1|-|-
CAILFSGGSEQYF
TGTGCCATCCTTTTTAGCGGTGGGAGCGAGCAGTACTTC
>TRBJ2-2|TRBV19|-|-
CASSIARGGTGELFF
TGTGCCAGTAGTATCGCAAGGGGAGGCACCGGGGAGCTGTTTTTT
>TRBJ1-5|TRBV2|TRBD1|few
CASNPGGGNQPQHF
TGTGCCAGCAATCCAGGGGGTGGCAATCAGCCCCAGCATTTT
>TRBJ2-7|TRBV5-6|TRBD1|few
CASRPGQLVYEQYF
TGTGCCAGCAGGCCGGGACAGCTAGTCTACGAGCAGTACTTC
>TRBJ2-1|TRBV11-2|TRBD1|-
CASSYGQGLTYSEQFF
TGTGCCAGCAGCTATGGACAGGGGCTAACTTATTCTGAGCAGTTCTTC
>TRBJ1-2|TRBV29-1|-|-
CSASQSGLDGYTF
TGCAGCGCCTCCCAGTCAGGGTTAGATGGCTACACCTTC
>TRBJ2-7|TRBV6-6|TRBD2|-
CASSYSLAGENYEQYF
TGTGCCAGCAGTTACTCCCTGGCGGGAGAAAACTACGAGCAGTACTTC
>TRBJ2-7|TRBV6-5|TRBD1|-
CASSLAGTGVEQYF
TGTGCCAGCAGTTTGGCCGGGACAGGGGTCGAGCAGTACTTC
>TRBJ2-7|TRBV30|-|-
CAWGRRVEQYF
TGTGCCTGGGGGAGAAGGGTCGAGCAGTACTTC
>TRBJ2-5|TRBV21-1|-|-
CASSPRPRRGETQYF
TGTGCCAGCAGCCCCCGGCCTCGCCGAGGGGAGACCCAGTACTTC
>TRBJ2-1|TRBV29-1|TRBD2|-
CSLRTSGSKYNEQFF
TGCAGCCTCCGGACTAGCGGGAGTAAGTACAATGAGCAGTTCTTC
>TRBJ2-7|TRBV30|TRBD2|-
CAWIPQLAGAYEQYF
TGTGCCTGGATTCCCCAACTAGCGGGAGCCTACGAGCAGTACTTC
>TRBJ2-1|TRBV7-6|-|-
CASSSDRSSYNEQFF
TGTGCCAGCAGCTCAGACAGGTCTTCCTACAATGAGCAGTTCTTC
>TRBJ1-1|TRBV6-6|-|-
CESRIERGIGTEAFF
TGTGAGTCCCGCATCGAGAGGGGGATCGGCACTGAAGCTTTCTTT
>TRBJ2-7|TRBV14|TRBD2|-
CASSFLGGTDPGQYF
TGTGCCAGCAGCTTTCTCGGGGGGACGGACCCAGGGCAGTACTTC
>TRBJ2-2|TRBV30|-|-
CAWSPLGAANTGELFF
TGTGCCTGGAGCCCTCTTGGGGCGGCGAACACCGGGGAGCTGTTTTTT
>TRBJ1-1|TRBV18|-|-
CASSPGQNEAFF
TGTGCCAGCTCACCAGGACAGAATGAAGCTTTCTTT
>TRBJ1-2|TRBV12-5|-|-
CASGLVGGLDGYTF
TGTGCTAGTGGTTTGGTAGGAGGGTTAGATGGCTACACCTTC
>TRBJ2-2|TRBV27|TRBD2|-
CASSPRTSAGANTGELFF
TGTGCCAGCAGTCCCCGGACCTCGGCGGGGGCGAACACCGGGGAGCTGTTTTTT
>TRBJ2-7|TRBV27|-|-
CASTKSGSSYEQYF
TGTGCCAGCACCAAGTCGGGAAGCTCCTACGAGCAGTACTTC
>TRBJ2-7|TRBV7-8|-|-
CAGARRGGWEQYF
TGTGCCGGCGCAAGGCGGGGTGGGTGGGAGCAGTACTTC
>TRBJ2-3|TRBV5-8|TRBD2|-
CASSVPGGRVDTQYF
TGTGCCAGCAGCGTGCCCGGCGGGAGGGTGGATACGCAGTATTTT
>TRBJ1-5|TRBV6-6|TRBD1|-
CASSYRQGVSVQPQHF
TGTGCCAGCAGTTACCGGCAGGGGGTATCTGTTCAGCCCCAGCATTTT
>TRBJ1-1|TRBV7-9|-|-
CSSSLAKTAGTEAFF
TGTTCCAGCAGCTTAGCGAAAACGGCGGGCACTGAAGCTTTCTTT
>TRBJ1-1|TRBV6-1|-|few
CASSFRGGTEAFF
TGTGCCAGCAGTTTCAGGGGCGGCACTGAAGCTTTCTTT
>TRBJ1-2|TRBV6-1|TRBD1|-
CASLRDRGRYGYTF
TGTGCCAGCCTTCGGGACAGGGGGCGTTATGGCTACACCTTC
>TRBJ1-3|TRBV7-9|-|-
CASSGRDMLENTIYF
TGTGCCAGCAGCGGTCGGGACATGTTAGAAAACACCATATATTTT
>TRBJ1-6|TRBV5-4|-|once
CASSLADDSNSPLHF
TGTGCCAGCAGCTTGGCCGATGACAGTAATTCACCCCTCCACTTT
>TRBJ1-5|TRBV7-9|-|-
CASSFSSQPQHF
TGTGCCAGCAGCTTTTCCAGTCAGCCCCAGCATTTT